A single sample gave rise to the 2 T cell receptor beta chains below, sequenced in a study of blood T cell repertoires in COVID-19. Profiling relied on immunoSEQ multiplex PCR, and the TCRdb table lists in-frame clones only, not all of them. The data show 95,000 to 100,000 clones, with 75% to 90% seen just once and about 1.8% held by the top ten. Sequenced sample: peripheral blood. The receptors were sampled from a woman in her 70s with active or convalescent COVID-19.

The genes are TRBV30 and TRBJ1-5; a weak D match, TRBD1 (6 bases). V lost 2 bases to trimming and J lost 4 bases, with 9 bases between them. The CDR3 loop spans 13 amino acids. Germline CDR1 GTSNPN, CDR2 SVGIG (reference sequence). The chain's CDR3 is CAWSPGQNQPQHF. The CDR3, as DNA: TGTGCCTGGAGTCCCGGACAGAATCAGCCCCAGCATTTT.

This chain links TRBV9 with TRBJ2-3, with D perhaps matching TRBD1 (5 bases). This CDR3 is 16 amino acids long. Germline loops: CDR1 SGDLS, CDR2 YYNGEE. V dropped 0 bases and J dropped 0 bases, with 11 bases sitting between them. Here the CDR3 reads CASSVDPQGSTDTQYF. The CDR3, as DNA: TGTGCCAGCAGCGTAGATCCGCAGGGAAGCACAGATACGCAGTATTTT.